The 10 T cell receptor beta chains listed next were all sequenced from one sample in a study of pediatric ulcerative colitis. Assay: immunoSEQ multiplex PCR; the TCRdb copy retains only in-frame clones and omits some. This table has around 30,000 clones, 82% appearing once. Sequenced material: blood. The source of these receptors is a boy under 18 with severe ulcerative colitis.

The CDR3 loop is CASSGGGKGDEQFF. DNA for the CDR3: TGTGCCAGCAGCGGGGGAGGCAAGGGCGATGAGCAGTTCTTC. The chain couples TRBV5-6 to TRBJ2-1; D perhaps matches TRBD2 (6 bases). The CDR3 loop spans 14 amino acids. Germline V lookup: CDR1 SGHDT, CDR2 YYEEEE. V lost 4 bases to trimming and J lost 8 bases, with 16 bases between them.

The rearrangement uses TRBV6-1 and TRBJ2-3; TRBD2 agrees at 8 bases. CDR1 and CDR2 from the germline V gene are MNHNS and SASEGT. The CDR3 totals 14 residues. V shed 2 bases, J shed 5 bases, and the junction held 3 bases outside the gene matches. The CDR3 region has the DNA TGTGCCAGCAGTGAAACCCTAGCGGGAGATACGCAGTATTTT. Protein sequence: CASSETLAGDTQYF.

The chain joins TRBV6-4 to TRBJ2-1; 7 nucleotides line up with TRBD2. The junction had 10 bases not matched to a gene; V was cut back by 7 bases and J by 4 bases. The CDR3 length is 15 residues. Germline CDR1 MRHNA, CDR2 SNTAGT. DNA of the CDR3: TGTGCCAGCACTCGTTCCAGCGGGGATTACAATGAGCAGTTCTTC. It codes for CASTRSSGDYNEQFF.

This clone was seen a handful of times. The chain uses TRBV7-2 and TRBJ1-5, with D hard to call. Germline V gene sequence: CDR1 SGHTA, CDR2 FQGNSA. The CDR3 runs to 12 residues. Trimming left V 6 bases short and J 6 bases short, with 9 bases between. CDR3 sequence: CASSPPGQPQHF. The CDR3 DNA is TGTGCCAGCAGTCCCCCCGGTCAGCCCCAGCATTTT.

In DNA, the CDR3 is TGTGCCAGCAGTTCTGGGACAGCGGTTTACGAGCAGTACTTC. Its translation is CASSSGTAVYEQYF. The chain combines TRBV5-6 with TRBJ2-7, with TRBD1 matching 7 bases. The CDR3 loop spans 14 amino acids. Trimming took 5 bases from V and 4 from J; bases not matched to a gene: 9. In germline, CDR1 is SGHDT, CDR2 YYEEEE.

The genes are TRBV19 and TRBJ1-1; 8 nucleotides align to TRBD1. CDR3 length equals 15 residues. Looked up from germline, CDR1 is LNHDA and CDR2 is SQIVND (reference sequence). V was clipped by 5 bases and J by 5 bases; unmatched bases: 10. The CDR3, as DNA: TGTGCCAGTAGTCGTACCGCAAGACAGGGGACTGAAGCTTTCTTT. Translated, it gives CASSRTARQGTEAFF.

This chain joins TRBV19 and TRBJ2-3; D gene ambiguous. The germline V gene has CDR1 LNHDA and CDR2 SQIVND (reference sequence). Trimming removed 5 bases at V and 5 bases at J, with 8 bases between. CDR3 length: 12 residues. The CDR3 loop reads CASSGGGDTQYF. The CDR3 DNA follows: TGTGCCAGTAGTGGCGGCGGAGATACGCAGTATTTT.

The sample holds a few counts of this clone. This CDR3 is CASSLDLDTEAFF. Written as DNA, the CDR3 is TGTGCCAGCAGCTTAGACTTGGACACTGAAGCTTTCTTT. The chain uses TRBV13 and TRBJ1-1; no clear D gene. V was pared by 1 base and J by 3 bases, with 6 bases between. This CDR3 region has 13 residues. CDR1 and CDR2 (germline): PRHDT, FYEKMQ (reference sequence).

This chain connects TRBV20-1 to TRBJ1-1; D remains unclear. This CDR3 is built from 11 residues. CDR1 is DFQATT and CDR2 is SNEGSKA in the germline V gene (reference sequence). V was cut by 5 bases and J by 8 bases, with 12 bases left in between. The CDR3 here is CSAPDLGEAFF. The CDR3 DNA reads TGCAGTGCTCCGGACCTAGGGGAAGCTTTCTTT.

This clone has only one observation. CDR3 bases: TGTGCCAGCCGGGGGGCGGGGCCGCGTCGTGGTGAGCAGTTCTTC. This gives the protein CASRGAGPRRGEQFF. This chain joins TRBV2 and TRBJ2-1; D might be TRBD2 (7 bases). The CDR3 covers 15 residues. Germline CDR1 and CDR2: SNHLY and FYNNEI. The ends were cut back, 8 bases at V and 9 bases at J, with 23 bases in the middle.